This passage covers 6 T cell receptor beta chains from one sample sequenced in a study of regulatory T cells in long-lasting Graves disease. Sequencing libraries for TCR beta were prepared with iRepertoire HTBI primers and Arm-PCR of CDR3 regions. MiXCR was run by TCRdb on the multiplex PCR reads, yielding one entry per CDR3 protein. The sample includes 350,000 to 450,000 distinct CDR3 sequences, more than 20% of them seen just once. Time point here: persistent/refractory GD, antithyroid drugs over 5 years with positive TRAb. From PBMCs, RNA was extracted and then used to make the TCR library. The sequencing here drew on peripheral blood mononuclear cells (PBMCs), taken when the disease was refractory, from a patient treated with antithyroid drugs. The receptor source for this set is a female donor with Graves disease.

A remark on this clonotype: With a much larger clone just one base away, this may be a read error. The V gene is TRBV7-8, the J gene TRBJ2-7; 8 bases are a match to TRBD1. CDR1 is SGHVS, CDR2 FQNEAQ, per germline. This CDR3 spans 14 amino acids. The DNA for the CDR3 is TGTGCCAGCAGCTTACAAGGACAGGGCTACGAGCATTACTTT. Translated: CASSLQGQGYEHYF.

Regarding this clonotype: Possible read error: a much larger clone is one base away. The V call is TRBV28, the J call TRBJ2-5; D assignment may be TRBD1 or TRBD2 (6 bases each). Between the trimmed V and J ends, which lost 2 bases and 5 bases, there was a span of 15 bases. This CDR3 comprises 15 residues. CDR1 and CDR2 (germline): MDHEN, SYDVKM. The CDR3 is CASSLGGRAGETQYF. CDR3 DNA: TGTGCCAGCAGTTTAGGGGGGCGGGCGGGGGAGACCCAGTACTTC.

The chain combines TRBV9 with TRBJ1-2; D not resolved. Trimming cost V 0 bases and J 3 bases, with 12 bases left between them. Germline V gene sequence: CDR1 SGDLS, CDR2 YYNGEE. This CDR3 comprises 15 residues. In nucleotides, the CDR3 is TGTGCCAGCAGCGTAGGGTGGTCAAGAGACTATGGCTACACCTTC. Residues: CASSVGWSRDYGYTF. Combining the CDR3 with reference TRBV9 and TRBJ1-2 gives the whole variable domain DSGVTQTPKHLITATGQRVTLRCSPRSGDLSVYWYQQSLDQGLQFLIQYYNGEERAKGNILERFSAQQFPDLHSELNLSSLELGDSALYFCASSVGWSRDYGYTFGSGTRLTVV.

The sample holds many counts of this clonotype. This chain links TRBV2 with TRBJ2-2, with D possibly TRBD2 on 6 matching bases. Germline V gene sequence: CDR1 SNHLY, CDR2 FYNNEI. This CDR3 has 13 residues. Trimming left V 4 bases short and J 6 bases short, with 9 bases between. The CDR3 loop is CASSVWGAGELFF. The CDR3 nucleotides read TGTGCCAGCAGTGTGTGGGGGGCCGGGGAGCTGTTTTTT.

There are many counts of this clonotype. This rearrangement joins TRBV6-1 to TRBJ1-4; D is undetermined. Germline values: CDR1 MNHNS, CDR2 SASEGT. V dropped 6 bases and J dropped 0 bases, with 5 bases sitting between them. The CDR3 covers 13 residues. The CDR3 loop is CASSGSTNEKLFF. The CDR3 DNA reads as TGTGCCAGCAGCGGATCAACTAATGAAAAACTGTTTTTT.

In DNA, the CDR3 is TGTGCCAGTTTCGGGAGAGTCCAGCCCCAGCAAAAGGGGCCATCCTACAATGAGCAGTTCTTC. Translating it yields CASFGRVQPQQKGPSYNEQFF. This chain joins TRBV6-2 or TRBV6-3 and TRBJ2-1, with TRBD2 as a possible D gene (6 bases). This CDR3 has 21 residues. From germline, CDR1 is MNHEY and CDR2 SVGEGT. Trimming pared 9 bases from V and 1 base from J, leaving 34 bases between.